This T cell receptor (beta chain) was sequenced for a study of blood T cell repertoires in COVID-19. As for the study in general: Specimens from acute and convalescent COVID-19 originated in the United States, Italy and Spain. PBMCs, B-cell-depleted T cells, or T cells provided the cDNA or gDNA that made up the material.

Followed longitudinally, the Seattle patients had been enrolled during active infection. V lost 3 bases to trimming and J lost 7 bases; unmatched junction nucleotides: 13. There are 16 residues in the CDR3. Germline V gene sequence: CDR1 SGHKS, CDR2 YYEKEE (reference sequence). Clones were sequenced by immunoSEQ multiplex PCR, and TCRdb holds only the in-frame ones, with some missing. Among 150,000 or so clones listed, 85% to 90% were seen once. This rearrangement joins TRBV5-5 to TRBJ2-7, with 10 bases fitting TRBD2. Specimen: peripheral blood. The origin of this receptor is a man younger than 35 with COVID-19, enrolled during active disease. CDR3 sequence reads: CASSSGLADRSGEQYF. CDR3 nucleotides: TGTGCCAGCAGCTCTGGACTAGCGGACCGGTCGGGGGAGCAGTACTTC.